Presented here are 15 T cell receptor beta chains from one specimen sequenced in a study of blood T cells in healthy people across ages. Together with a sample-barcoded 5' primer, a J-beta primer mix was included in a second PCR lasting about 7 to 11 cycles. TCRdb re-called the 5' RACE reads with MiXCR, one entry per CDR3 protein. The sample gives roughly 500,000 distinct CDR3 sequences, nearly 25% of which show up once; approximately 8.7% is in the top ten. This sample was shared with a second study, whose subject was T cells of mothers and their children.

The sequenced sample was blood. The receptors stem from a boy aged 5-17 years in good health.

The CDR3 DNA is TGTGCCAGCAGCCAAGCTAGCGGGGGGCTAGCGATCACAGATACGCAGTATTTT. Its protein is CASSQASGGLAITDTQYF. The chain combines TRBV14 with TRBJ2-3; 11 bases line up with TRBD2. The germline V gene encodes CDR1 SGHDN and CDR2 FVKESK. There are 18 residues in the CDR3. V was pared by 1 base and J by 2 bases, with 8 bases of the junction left unmatched. The full variable domain, completed using reference TRBV14 and TRBJ2-3, is EAGVTQFPSHSVIEKGQTVTLRCDPISGHDNLYWYRRVMGKEIKFLLHFVKESKQDESGMPNNRFLAERTGGTYSTLKVQPAELEDSGVYFCASSQASGGLAITDTQYFGPGTRLTVL.

This clonotype was detected only a few times. A much larger clone is a single base away; this may be a read error. The chain couples TRBV14 to TRBJ2-7; either TRBD1 or TRBD2 may supply D (5 bases each). In germline, CDR1 is SGHDN, CDR2 FVKESK. V shed 2 bases and J shed 1 base, with 18 bases lying between them. This CDR3 is built from 17 residues. The CDR3 sequence is CASSQSPLTGQSYEQYF. The CDR3 DNA sequence: TGTGCCAGCAGCCAATCTCCTCTAACGGGGCAATCCTACGAGCAGTACTTC.

This clonotype turned up a few times. The chain joins TRBV28 to TRBJ2-5; tentative D call: TRBD2 (6 bases). This CDR3 has 13 amino acids. Between the trimmed V and J ends, which lost 4 bases and 11 bases, there was a span of 17 bases. From germline, CDR1 is MDHEN and CDR2 SYDVKM. CDR3 coding DNA: TGTGCCAGCAGTTCCCATCGGAGCCGGGAGCAGTACTTC. Protein: CASSSHRSREQYF.

The rearrangement uses TRBV29-1 and TRBJ1-2; D is possibly TRBD1 (5 bases). CDR3 size: 12 residues. V gave up 3 bases and J gave up 3 bases, with 8 bases separating them. Germline V gene data show CDR1 as SQVTM and CDR2 as ANQGSEA. The CDR3 DNA reads as TGCAGCGTTGACAGGGACCACTATGGCTACACCTTC. It translates to CSVDRDHYGYTF. Complete variable domain (other parts from reference TRBV29-1 and TRBJ1-2): SAVISQKPSRDICQRGTSLTIQCQVDSQVTMMFWYRQQPGQSLTLIATANQGSEATYESGFVIDKFPISRPNLTFSTLTVSNMSPEDSSIYLCSVDRDHYGYTFGSGTRLTVV.

This clonotype came up a few times. V and J are TRBV6-5 and TRBJ2-4; 9 bases align to TRBD2. CDR3 length: 15 amino acids. V lost 4 bases to trimming and J lost 3 bases; unmatched junction nucleotides: 4. From germline, CDR1 is MNHEY and CDR2 SVGAGI. The CDR3 loop is CASSSREGGKNIQYF. The CDR3 bases are TGTGCCAGCAGTTCGCGGGAGGGTGGCAAAAACATTCAGTACTTC.

This clonotype was recorded at least ten times. V usage is TRBV9 and J usage is TRBJ2-3, with a possible D match to TRBD2 (6 bases). Trimming pared 4 bases from V and 0 bases from J, leaving 9 bases between. This CDR3 has 14 amino acids. CDR1 SGDLS and CDR2 YYNGEE come from the germline V gene. The CDR3 region is CASSPGTSTDTQYF. For the CDR3, the DNA is TGTGCCAGCAGCCCCGGGACTAGCACAGATACGCAGTATTTT.

This chain connects TRBV20-1 to TRBJ1-4; 8 nucleotides align to TRBD1. CDR1 is DFQATT, CDR2 SNEGSKA, per germline (reference sequence). After removal of 6 bases from V and 5 bases from J, the junction contained 11 bases not matched to a gene. The CDR3 sequence is 15 residues long. The CDR3 here is CSARRQGRRNEKLFF. The CDR3 DNA reads as TGCAGTGCGCGTAGACAGGGGAGGCGGAATGAAAAACTGTTTTTT.

The V gene is TRBV6-5, the J gene TRBJ1-4; TRBD1 might be the D (5 bases). Per the germline V gene, CDR1 is MNHEY and CDR2 is SVGAGI. The CDR3 contains 16 residues. V lost 2 bases, J lost 5 bases, and 15 bases lay in between. The CDR3 loop is CASSYGGVRPNEKLFF. The CDR3 nucleotides are TGTGCCAGCAGTTACGGGGGTGTCAGGCCAAATGAAAAACTGTTTTTT.

This rearrangement joins TRBV30 to TRBJ2-7; no definite D call. This CDR3 has 13 amino acids. Germline CDR1 reads GTSNPN; CDR2 reads SVGIG (reference sequence). V lost 0 bases, J lost 2 bases, and 8 bases lay in between. The CDR3 bases are TGTGCCTGGAGTGTCAACTGGGCCTACGAGCAGTACTTC. Encoded protein: CAWSVNWAYEQYF.

This clonotype was detected only a few times. CDR3 sequence (DNA): TGTGCCAGCAGCCAAGAAGGGACAGGGTACCATGAGCAGTTCTTC. It yields the protein CASSQEGTGYHEQFF. The gene calls are TRBV14 and TRBJ2-5; TRBD1 matches at 9 bases. The J call may be incorrect, as the DNA end agrees better with TRBJ2-1. Germline V lookup: CDR1 SGHDN, CDR2 FVKESK. The CDR3 is 15 residues long.

This clonotype showed up many times. The rearrangement uses TRBV5-8 and TRBJ1-2; TRBD1 agrees at 10 bases. The CDR3 covers 16 residues. Germline V gene sequence: CDR1 SGHTS, CDR2 YDEGEE. The V and J ends lost 5 bases and 4 bases, in that order; junction bases with no gene match: 11. CDR3 sequence: CASSRKDRGYGYGYTF. CDR3 DNA sequence: TGTGCCAGCAGTCGAAAGGACAGGGGGTACGGCTATGGCTACACCTTC.

V gene TRBV28 combines with J gene TRBJ2-1; tentatively, D is TRBD2 (5 bases). V lost 2 bases and J 0 bases, leaving 11 bases between the germline ends. Germline CDR1 and CDR2: MDHEN and SYDVKM. The CDR3 extends over 16 amino acids. The CDR3 sequence is CASSLIAHSSYNEQFF. The CDR3 nucleotides read TGTGCCAGCAGTTTAATAGCGCATAGCTCCTACAATGAGCAGTTCTTC.

The chain has TRBV4-3 and TRBJ1-2, with TRBD1 identical over 9 bases. With V trimmed by 4 bases and J by 2 bases, 5 bases remained unmatched. This CDR3 region has 15 residues. The germline V gene has CDR1 LGHNA and CDR2 YSLEER. CDR3 in DNA: TGCGCCAGCAGCCCACGACAGGGGGAGAACTATGGCTACACCTTC. It is translated as CASSPRQGENYGYTF.

This chain connects TRBV9 to TRBJ2-7; TRBD2 aligns across 10 bases. Per germline, CDR1 SGDLS and CDR2 YYNGEE. This CDR3 comprises 14 residues. Unmatched junction bases numbered 6, after V lost 0 bases and J lost 9 bases. CDR3 amino acids: CASSVDASGRMQYF. The DNA for the CDR3 is TGTGCCAGCAGCGTAGACGCTAGCGGGAGAATGCAGTACTTC.

V usage is TRBV7-2 and J usage is TRBJ2-3, with 9 bases matching TRBD2. This CDR3 region has 15 residues. Germline trimming cut 5 bases from V and 13 bases from J; bases unmatched to any gene: 16. Germline values: CDR1 SGHTA, CDR2 FQGNSA. CDR3 protein: CASSTTPLAGVGKYF. CDR3 DNA sequence: TGTGCCAGCAGCACCACCCCCTTAGCGGGAGTCGGGAAGTATTTT.